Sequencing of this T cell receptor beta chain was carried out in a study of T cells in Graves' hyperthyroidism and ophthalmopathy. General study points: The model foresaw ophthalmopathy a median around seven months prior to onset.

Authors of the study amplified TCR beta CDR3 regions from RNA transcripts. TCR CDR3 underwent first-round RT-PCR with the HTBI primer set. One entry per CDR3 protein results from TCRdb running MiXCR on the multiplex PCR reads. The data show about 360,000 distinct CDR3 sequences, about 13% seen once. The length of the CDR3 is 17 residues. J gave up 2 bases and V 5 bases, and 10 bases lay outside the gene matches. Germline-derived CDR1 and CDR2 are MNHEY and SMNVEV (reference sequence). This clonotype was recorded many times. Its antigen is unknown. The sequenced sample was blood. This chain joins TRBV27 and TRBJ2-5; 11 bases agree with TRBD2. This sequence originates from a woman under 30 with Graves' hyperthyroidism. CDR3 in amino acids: CASSPTRLAGLQETQYF. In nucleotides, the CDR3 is TGTGCCAGCAGTCCCACCCGACTAGCGGGGTTGCAAGAGACCCAGTACTTC.